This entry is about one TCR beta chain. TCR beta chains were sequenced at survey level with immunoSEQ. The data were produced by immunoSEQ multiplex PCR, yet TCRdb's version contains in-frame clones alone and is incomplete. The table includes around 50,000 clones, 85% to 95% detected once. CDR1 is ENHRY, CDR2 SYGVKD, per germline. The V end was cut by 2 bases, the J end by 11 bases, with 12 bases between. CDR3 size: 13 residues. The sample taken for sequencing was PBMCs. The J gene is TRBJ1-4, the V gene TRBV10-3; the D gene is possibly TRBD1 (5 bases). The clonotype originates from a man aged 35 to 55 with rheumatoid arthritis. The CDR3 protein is CAISEGSTVKLFF. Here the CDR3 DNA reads TGTGCCATCAGTGAGGGATCGACAGTCAAACTGTTTTTT.